Each of the 20 T cell receptor beta chains below was sequenced from the same sample in a study of T-cell reconstitution after alpha-beta-depleted transplantation in children (dated by TCRdb to between 2015 and 2016). The method was PCR. The run used an Illumina HiSeq 2500. TCR library preparation used molecular barcoding, with unique molecular identifiers applied to normalize quantification of the TCRbeta repertoire. The public reads were run again by TCRdb, first through fastp at Q25 and then through MiXCR, and only productive beta chains were kept. Every CDR3 protein is listed once, alongside the most common genes and DNA of its rows. For this sample there are about 72,000 distinct CDR3 sequences; about 7% appear just once. The ten largest account for approximately 2.4% of the sample. Here the sequenced sample was PBMCs from the stem cell graft donor, taken from the stem cell graft. These receptors came from a human donor who donated a stem cell graft to a child with acute lymphoblastic leukemia.

This clonotype was detected many times. V is TRBV2 and J is TRBJ1-1; unclear D gene. Germline V gene data show CDR1 as SNHLY and CDR2 as FYNNEI. Trimming took 6 bases from V and 0 from J, leaving 8 bases between them. The CDR3 has 13 amino acids. For the CDR3, the DNA is TGTGCCAGCAGAAGAGAGATGAACACTGAAGCTTTCTTT. This codes for CASRREMNTEAFF.

A word on this clonotype: With a much larger clone just one base away, this may be a read error. Here the CDR3 omits its conserved ending phenylalanine or tryptophan, so a read error is the likely source. The chain links TRBV12-3 or TRBV12-4 to TRBJ2-7; D is perhaps TRBD1 (6 bases). The CDR3 extends over 13 amino acids. Trimming shortened V by 5 bases and J by 7 bases, and 15 bases separated the two germline ends. The CDR3 DNA reads as TGTGCCAGCAGTCCGACAGGATTTTGGGAGCAGTACCTC. Protein: CASSPTGFWEQYL.

The table lists this clonotype with many counts. The chain joins TRBV6-5 to TRBJ1-1, with D uncertain. Between the trimmed V and J ends, which lost 0 bases and 4 bases, there was a span of 21 bases. Germline CDR1 MNHEY, CDR2 SVGAGI. The CDR3 contains 18 residues. The CDR3 loop is CASSYSISGSSSGTEAFF. CDR3 nucleotide sequence: TGTGCCAGCAGTTACTCGATTTCGGGCTCCTCCTCGGGCACTGAAGCTTTCTTT.

This clonotype was found a few times. The CDR3 is CASSPSQGTGGELFF. CDR3 in DNA: TGTGCCAGCAGCCCCTCACAGGGCACCGGCGGGGAGCTGTTTTTT. The rearrangement joins TRBV28 to TRBJ2-2, with D possibly matching TRBD1 (6 bases). The CDR3 has 15 residues. Germline CDR1 is MDHEN and CDR2 is SYDVKM. Trimming took 6 bases from V and 7 from J, leaving 18 bases between them. Filled out from reference TRBV28 and TRBJ2-2, the complete variable domain reads DVKVTQSSRYLVKRTGEKVFLECVQDMDHENMFWYRQDPGLGLRLIYFSYDVKMKEKGDIPEGYSVSREKKERFSLILESASTNQTSMYLCASSPSQGTGGELFFGEGSRLTVL.

Many counts were recorded for this clonotype. The gene calls are TRBV20-1 and TRBJ1-5, with D unresolved. V lost 5 bases and J lost 4, with 12 bases in between. Per the germline V gene, CDR1 is DFQATT and CDR2 is SNEGSKA (reference sequence). The CDR3 has 13 amino acids. The CDR3: CSALKHGNQPQHF. The CDR3, as DNA: TGCAGTGCTCTGAAACATGGAAATCAGCCCCAGCATTTT.

This clonotype showed up many times. V gene TRBV28 combines with J gene TRBJ2-7; D is unresolved. Looked up from germline, CDR1 is MDHEN and CDR2 is SYDVKM. The CDR3 contains 12 residues. V was trimmed by 2 bases and J by 2 bases, leaving 4 bases between them. The CDR3 DNA is TGTGCCAGCAGTTTAGAGGCCTACGAGCAGTACTTC. This codes for CASSLEAYEQYF.

Notes on this clonotype: The junction shows a germline mismatch at one end, possibly a read error. This chain links TRBV10-3 with TRBJ1-3; D gene ambiguous. The CDR3 sequence is 12 residues long. Germline values: CDR1 ENHRY, CDR2 SYGVKD. The CDR3 nucleotides read TGCGCCAGCGAGGGAGCTCGAAACACCATATATTTT. It specifies CASEGARNTIYF.

Many counts were recorded for this clonotype. The chain is built from TRBV25-1 and TRBJ2-1; 7 bases are shared with TRBD1. Germline trimming cut 6 bases from V and 15 bases from J; bases unmatched to any gene: 11. This CDR3 is 12 amino acids long. The germline V gene has CDR1 MGHDK and CDR2 SYGVNS. CDR3 DNA: TGTGCCAGCAGCTCGCCGACAGGGCCCCCGTTCTTC. Translating it yields CASSSPTGPPFF.

This clonotype occurred many times. The chain employs TRBV11-2 and TRBJ2-3; D is undetermined. CDR1 is SGHAT, CDR2 FQNNGV, per germline. The germline V and J ends were trimmed by 3 bases and 4 bases, with 5 bases remaining between them. CDR3 length: 12 residues. CDR3 sequence reads: CASSLRADTQYF. The DNA of the CDR3 is TGTGCCAGCAGCTTGCGAGCAGATACGCAGTATTTT.

This clonotype has ten or more counts. The chain has TRBV3-1 and TRBJ2-5, with D maybe TRBD1 (6 bases). The CDR3 length is 15 residues. Trimming removed 0 bases at V and 3 bases at J, with 11 bases between. Germline V lookup: CDR1 LGHDT, CDR2 YNNKEL (reference sequence). The CDR3 nucleotides are TGTGCCAGCAGCCAAGATTTAACAGGGAAAGAGACCCAGTACTTC. Translated: CASSQDLTGKETQYF.

This clonotype was observed at least ten times. The genes are TRBV9 and TRBJ1-1; D remains unclear. V was clipped by 3 bases and J by 3 bases, with 12 bases between them. Germline lookup yields CDR1 SGDLS and CDR2 YYNGEE. The CDR3 spans 14 residues. Written as DNA, the CDR3 is TGTGCCAGCAGCGCCTTGGGTGGGTACACTGAAGCTTTCTTT. Translation: CASSALGGYTEAFF. The full variable domain, in which reference TRBV9 and TRBJ1-1 provide the parts outside the CDR3, is DSGVTQTPKHLITATGQRVTLRCSPRSGDLSVYWYQQSLDQGLQFLIQYYNGEERAKGNILERFSAQQFPDLHSELNLSSLELGDSALYFCASSALGGYTEAFFGQGTRLTVV.

This clonotype was counted at least ten times. The chain is built from TRBV7-2 and TRBJ2-2, with TRBD2 matching 10 bases. J gave up 1 base and V 2 bases, and 4 bases lay outside the gene matches. Germline assignment: CDR1 SGHTA and CDR2 FQGNSA. The CDR3 loop spans 17 amino acids. CDR3 sequence: CASSLLAGGWNTGELFF. Here the CDR3 DNA reads TGTGCCAGCAGCTTATTAGCGGGGGGATGGAACACCGGGGAGCTGTTTTTT.

This clonotype was counted ten times or more. V and J are TRBV7-2 and TRBJ1-1; the D gene is possibly TRBD1 (5 bases). V lost 2 bases and J 1 base, leaving 17 bases between the germline ends. The CDR3 covers 17 residues. Germline V lookup: CDR1 SGHTA, CDR2 FQGNSA. The CDR3 loop reads CASSLRGPARSNTEAFF. For the CDR3, the DNA is TGTGCCAGCAGCTTAAGGGGACCGGCCAGGTCGAACACTGAAGCTTTCTTT. The full variable domain, in which reference TRBV7-2 and TRBJ1-1 provide the parts outside the CDR3, is GAGVSQSPSNKVTEKGKDVELRCDPISGHTALYWYRQSLGQGLEFLIYFQGNSAPDKSGLPSDRFSAERTGGSVSTLTIQRTQQEDSAVYLCASSLRGPARSNTEAFFGQGTRLTVV.

The table lists this clonotype with a few counts. The chain carries TRBV7-2 and TRBJ1-1; 9 bases are shared with TRBD1. V gave up 4 bases and J gave up 1 base; unmatched junction bases: 7. The CDR3 runs 16 residues. Germline assignment: CDR1 SGHTA and CDR2 FQGNSA. This CDR3 reads CASSSTTGGGNTEAFF. Written as DNA, the CDR3 is TGTGCCAGCAGCTCAACCACAGGGGGCGGGAACACTGAAGCTTTCTTT. The whole variable domain, remainder taken from reference TRBV7-2 and TRBJ1-1, is GAGVSQSPSNKVTEKGKDVELRCDPISGHTALYWYRQSLGQGLEFLIYFQGNSAPDKSGLPSDRFSAERTGGSVSTLTIQRTQQEDSAVYLCASSSTTGGGNTEAFFGQGTRLTVV.

This clonotype has at least ten counts. This may be a read error: a much more frequent sequence differs by one nucleotide. The chain recombines TRBV29-1 with TRBJ1-2; 8 bases line up with TRBD1. Germline loops: CDR1 SQVTM, CDR2 ANQGSEA. This CDR3 spans 11 amino acids. V was clipped by 5 bases and J by 8 bases; unmatched bases: 4. Here the CDR3 reads CSVTGGEGYTF. DNA of the CDR3: TGCAGCGTTACAGGGGGGGAAGGCTACACCTTC.

This clonotype appeared many times. This chain joins TRBV28 and TRBJ2-7, with 7 bases identical to TRBD1. The CDR3 has 12 amino acids. From germline, CDR1 is MDHEN and CDR2 SYDVKM. Unmatched junction bases numbered 7, after V lost 8 bases and J lost 6 bases. The CDR3 sequence: CASSYNRGEQYF. In DNA form, the CDR3 reads TGTGCCAGCTCCTACAACAGGGGCGAGCAGTACTTC.

In this sample, this clonotype turned up many times. This rearrangement joins TRBV20-1 to TRBJ1-2; 7 nucleotides line up with TRBD1. Per germline, CDR1 DFQATT and CDR2 SNEGSKA (reference sequence). V gave up 3 bases and J gave up 6 bases; unmatched junction bases: 7. This CDR3 spans 13 amino acids. This chain's CDR3 is CSASIGGWDGYTF. CDR3 DNA sequence: TGCAGTGCTAGTATAGGGGGCTGGGATGGCTACACCTTC.

This clonotype was found many times. The chain combines TRBV7-3 with TRBJ2-2; D is uncertain. The ends were cut back, 0 bases at V and 3 bases at J, with 5 bases in the middle. Germline lookup yields CDR1 SGHTA and CDR2 FQGTGA. CDR3 size: 14 residues. CDR3 protein: CASSLTQDTGELFF. The DNA of the CDR3 is TGTGCCAGCAGCTTAACCCAGGACACCGGGGAGCTGTTTTTT.

This clonotype was detected many times. The gene calls are TRBV4-2 and TRBJ1-5, with 8 bases aligning to TRBD1. CDR1 LGHNA and CDR2 YNFKEQ come from the germline V gene. The trim removed 0 bases at V and 2 bases at J, leaving 3 bases unmatched. The length of the CDR3 is 16 residues. The CDR3 bases are TGTGCCAGCAGCCAAGATGTGGGACAGGGCAATCAGCCCCAGCATTTT. Translation gives CASSQDVGQGNQPQHF.

This clonotype was found many times. The genes are TRBV9 and TRBJ1-1; D not certain. CDR3 size: 11 residues. From germline, CDR1 is SGDLS and CDR2 YYNGEE. Trimming took off 3 bases at V and 10 bases at J, with 10 bases between the two ends. This CDR3 is CASSGDLGAFF. DNA for the CDR3: TGTGCCAGCAGCGGAGACTTGGGAGCTTTCTTT.